The entry that follows covers one T cell receptor (beta chain) sequence. This clonotype came up many times. Its antigen remains undetermined. Per-nucleotide qualities are absent, and no much larger clonotype sits a single base away. The time point label for this specimen denotes: newly diagnosed GD, antithyroid drugs for less than 3 months. For both TCR sequencing and RNA sequencing, RNA was extracted from PBMCs in TRIzol. The diagnosis of Graves' disease followed American Thyroid Association guidelines. Patients were recruited from an endocrinology department in Xi'an, China. Each patient gave about 8.1 milliliters of peripheral blood, collected in an EDTA anticoagulant tube. Ficoll Paque Plus density gradient separation was used to isolate PBMCs, and no additional T cell sorting was done. An Agilent 2100 Bioanalyzer and agarose gel were used to check RNA quality, while a NanoDrop 2000 measured RNA concentration.

These data belong to a study of regulatory T cells in long-lasting Graves disease (dated by TCRdb to the early 2020s). Notes on the research overall: Antithyroid drugs had been taken for less than 3 months by newly diagnosed Graves' disease patients. Patients with persistent Graves' disease were compared with patients with newly diagnosed Graves' disease using TCR sequencing and RNA sequencing of peripheral blood. The study was conducted in China and was registered as a clinical trial. A total of about 33 samples were covered by TCR sequencing, comprising approximately 13 persistent and around 20 newly diagnosed Graves' disease patients. General study outcomes and caveats: The authors noted that the small sample size was a limitation that may lower accuracy. Patients with persistent disease shared more public clonotypes (around 2,700) than newly diagnosed patients did (roughly 970). Sequencing and analysis were limited to the TCR beta chain. Persistent Graves' disease patients showed lower TCR Shannon entropy and fewer highly expanded clones than newly diagnosed patients, suggesting clonal expansion. Because the primary lesion, thyroid tissue, could not be accessed, the study looked at peripheral blood alone. Preferential use of TRBV28, TRBJ1-2 and TRBJ2-5 was observed in persistent disease, whereas TRBV20-1 and TRBJ2-1 were favored in newly diagnosed disease.

The germline V gene gives CDR1 as SNHLY and CDR2 as FYNNEI. Trimming at the junction amounts to 5 bases on V and 6 bases on J, and the germline ends lie 14 bases apart. Spanning cysteine to phenylalanine, the CDR3 consists of 14 amino acids. The entry retains the CDR3 DNA only, 42 bases that are in frame from base 1. Preparation of the library involved multiplex PCR. The instrument given in TCRdb is Illumina HiSeq 4000. CDR3 regions were amplified by Arm-PCR with iRepertoire HTBI primers to construct TCR beta libraries. Gel purification was performed on PCR products prior to sequencing. In the paper's pipeline: Across samples, about 63 TRBV and around 15 TRBJ segments were identified and used for gene usage analysis of CDR3 amino acid clonotypes. COPE and FqMerger were used to merge filtered high-quality paired reads into contigs. BLAST was used to align contigs to the IMGT TRBV, TRBD and TRBJ reference genes, and CDR3 was defined following IMGT. Clonotypes above 0.1% frequency were classified as highly expanded clones. Repertoire diversity was measured by Shannon entropy, and V-J evenness by the Gini coefficient. Public clonotypes were defined as clonotypes shared by more than one individual. TCRdb took the public reads, trimmed them with fastp at Q25, ran MiXCR for clone calling and kept in-frame beta chains. Rows with a matching CDR3 protein are joined into one entry that keeps the most common DNA and genes. TCRdb's processing, not the authors' own work, is the source of the V and J calls. This sample is represented by hundreds of thousands of distinct CDR3 sequences; under 20% of them were singletons. The top ten hold around 19% of the sample.

This sample also appeared in a second study, on T cells in Graves' hyperthyroidism and ophthalmopathy. From that second study: Stable Graves' hyperthyroidism was defined as the absence of progression to ophthalmopathy over 18 months of follow-up. Hyperthyroidism patients were aged 18 to 65 years and newly diagnosed, with disease duration of less than 2 months. The study excluded patients with uncontrolled infections, other autoimmune diseases, pregnancy or lactation. Diagnoses were established on the basis of clinical symptoms, serum thyroxine and TRAb, thyroid ultrasound, and orbital computed tomography. The TCR CDR3 was subjected to a first round of RT-PCR using the HTBI primer set and the Qiagen OneStep RT-PCR kit. Most expanded thyroid clonotypes (frequency above 0.001) were also detected in blood, a finding suggesting that blood repertoires may reflect thyroid immune responses. Ophthalmopathy was separated from stable hyperthyroidism by a 13 V-J signature model, with around 90% sensitivity and approximately 84% specificity obtained in cross-validation and 80%/75% obtained in testing. In validation, the model predicted progression to ophthalmopathy with 55% to 71% sensitivity and approximately 78% specificity, a median of approximately 6.5 months before onset. A discovery cohort of around 98 patients, approximately 45 with Graves' ophthalmopathy and about 58 with stable Graves' hyperthyroidism, was used to find distinguishing TCR V-J signatures. Prospective prediction of ophthalmopathy was tested in an independent validation cohort of some 19 hyperthyroidism patients and 15 to 17 patients who later progressed to ophthalmopathy. The 75 to 100 discovery patients were randomly split 7:3 into training and test sets. The study also compared thyroid tissue and blood T-cell repertoires from five or six Graves' hyperthyroidism patients. After blood sampling, hyperthyroidism patients were treated with methimazole at a starting dose of 30 mg daily, and ophthalmopathy patients were treated with high-dose intravenous methylprednisolone. Libraries were constructed in a second round of multiplex PCR, after which size selection and purification were carried out. Sequencing of the libraries was done on an Illumina HiSeq2000 using paired-end 100 bp reads. Raw data were processed with SOAPnuke, discarding reads with adapters, uncalled bases, mean Phred below 15, or no exact constant-primer or identifier match. COPE v1.2.5 was used to merge high-quality paired reads, and clonotypes were defined as unique nucleotide sequences. MiTCR v1.1 was used to align the clonotypes against IMGT TRBV, TRBD and TRBJ reference segments. Only V-J combinations with frequency above 0.0001, covering 99.2% of repertoires, were analysed. A TCS score was defined as the ratio between F50 (clonal expansion) and ExV (chaos), using BLOSUM62-based TCRdist between CDR3 peptides within each V-J. Welch's t-statistics and random forest reduced roughly 540 V-J features to 13, which were used in a naive Bayes classifier (R e1071). Sample size was not statistically predetermined, and investigators were not blinded to group allocation. According to the paper, TCR Vbeta CDR3 sequencing was carried out on around 140 peripheral blood samples, which came from approximately 41 ophthalmopathy, roughly 75 hyperthyroidism and some 17 progressor patients.

This TCR was sampled from a woman in her thirties with Graves disease. Donor details come from another sample of the same person, matched by shared clones. The sequencing here drew on peripheral blood mononuclear cells (PBMCs), taken at new diagnosis, from a patient treated with antithyroid drugs. The sequence joins TRBV2 to TRBJ2-1, with the D segment identity uncertain. The CDR3 in this case is CASSRMVGSNEQFF. The DNA sequence is as follows: TGTGCCAGCAGTAGGATGGTTGGCAGCAATGAGCAGTTCTTC.